A selection of T cell receptor beta chains follows, all from one sample in a study of OX40 agonist ivuxolimab in advanced cancers. Profiled with immunoSEQ multiplex PCR; TCRdb holds only in-frame clones, not every one. The table includes tens of thousands of clones, approximately 92% detected once. Source: CD4+ or CD8+ T cells sorted from blood, taken in a trial of the OX40 agonist ivuxolimab. These TCRs come from an adult with an advanced solid tumor such as melanoma, head and neck, liver or kidney cancer. CDR3s include the opening cysteine and the closing phenylalanine or tryptophan. D genes are given only for firm matches. Part of the rows lack a size; the others show once, few, many or a class for expanded clones.

TRBJ2-5 TRBV16 . . TGTGCCAGCAGCCAACAAGAGACCCAGTACTTC CASSQQETQYF
TRBJ2-5 TRBV6-1 . TRBD2 TGTGCCAGCAGTGGCCTAGCGGTGGGGGAGACCCAGTACTTC CASSGLAVGETQYF
TRBJ1-1 TRBV30 . . TGTGCCTGGATCCATTTACCGGGGAGGAGTGAAGCTTTCTTT CAWIHLPGRSEAFF
TRBJ2-7 TRBV12-5 . TRBD1 TGTGCTAGTGGTTTGCAGGGGGCGCCCCTCGAGCAGTACTTC CASGLQGAPLEQYF
TRBJ1-5 TRBV19 . TRBD1 TGTGCCAGTGATACCGGGACAGGGGGTCAGCCCCAGCATTTT CASDTGTGGQPQHF
TRBJ1-6 TRBV5-1 . . TGCGCCAGCAGCTTGGCCGGGCCGAGTAATTCACCCCTCCACTTT CASSLAGPSNSPLHF
TRBJ2-1 TRBV15 . TRBD2 TGTGCCACCAGCAGAGAACTAGCGGGATTGTACAATGAGCAGTTCTTC CATSRELAGLYNEQFF
TRBJ2-1 TRBV5-1 . TRBD2 TGCGCCAGCAGACCTACTAGCGGGGTTTACAATGAGCAGTTCTTC CASRPTSGVYNEQFF
TRBJ2-3 TRBV14 . . TGTGCCAGCAGCCGGTGGCCACAGGGATACACAGATACGCAGTATTTT CASSRWPQGYTDTQYF
TRBJ2-2 TRBV11-3 . . TGTGCCAGCAGCTTGATCGTCGGCACCGGGGAGCTGTTTTTT CASSLIVGTGELFF
TRBJ2-5 TRBV5-4 . TRBD2 TGTGCCAGCAGCCTAAAGCGGGGGATTCAAGAGACCCAGTACTTC CASSLKRGIQETQYF
TRBJ1-2 TRBV5-8 . TRBD1 TGTGCCAGCAGGCCAAGGACAGGGGGGGGTAACTATGGCTACACCTTC CASRPRTGGGNYGYTF
TRBJ2-7 TRBV10-2 . TRBD2 TGCGCCAGCAGTGAGCCCGGGGGGACGGCCCCCGAGCAGTACTTC CASSEPGGTAPEQYF
TRBJ1-5 TRBV10-1 once TRBD1 TGCGCCAGCAGTGAGGGACAGGGTTTTTCTCAGCCCCAGCATTTT CASSEGQGFSQPQHF
TRBJ2-1 TRBV5-4 few TRBD2 TGTGCCAGCACCAAGACTAGCGGGAGTAAGAATGAGCAGTTCTTC CASTKTSGSKNEQFF
TRBJ2-3 TRBV9 once . TGTGCCAGCAGCGTAAGTCCATCCACAGATACGCAGTATTTT CASSVSPSTDTQYF
TRBJ2-2 TRBV27 . . TGTGCCAGCATTCCCTCGCGGGTGGGCACCGGGGAGCTGTTTTTT CASIPSRVGTGELFF
TRBJ2-7 TRBV6-5 . . TGTGCCAGCAGAGGCACAGGGATCCGGGAGCAGTACTTC CASRGTGIREQYF
TRBJ2-3 TRBV15 . . TGTGCCACCAAGGGGGGCCAAGATACGCAGTATTTT CATKGGQDTQYF
TRBJ2-3 TRBV5-1 . . TGCGCCAGCAGCTTGAGACAGGTAGGGGATACGCAGTATTTT CASSLRQVGDTQYF
TRBJ1-4 TRBV5-4 . TRBD1 TGTGCCAGCAGCACGAACAGGGGGATTAATGAAAAACTGTTTTTT CASSTNRGINEKLFF
TRBJ1-1 TRBV7-2 . TRBD1 TGTGCCAGCAGCTTACAGGGGGGAACGAACACTGAAGCTTTCTTT CASSLQGGTNTEAFF
TRBJ2-2 TRBV10-1 few . TGCGCCAGCATTACCGGGGAGCTGTTTTTT CASITGELFF
TRBJ1-2 TRBV30 . . TGTGCCTGGAGTGCACAGGGCAGCTATGGCTACACCTTC CAWSAQGSYGYTF
TRBJ2-5 TRBV5-1 . TRBD2 TGCGCCAGCAGCTTGGCGGGACTAGCGGGGCAGGAGACCCAGTACTTC CASSLAGLAGQETQYF
TRBJ2-1 TRBV14 . TRBD2 TGTGCCAGCAGCTCAAATATAGCGGGATGGGGCAATGAGCAGTTCTTC CASSSNIAGWGNEQFF
TRBJ1-6 TRBV9 . . TGTGCCAGCAGCGTAACGGACAGAGCCAATTTGAGGCACCTCCACTTT CASSVTDRANLRHLHF
TRBJ2-2 TRBV27 . . TGTGCCAGCAAAGTTGTGGCAAACACCGGGGAGCTGTTTTTT CASKVVANTGELFF
TRBJ2-1 TRBV9 once TRBD2 TGTGCCAGCAGCGACCTAGCGGGAGTAGCCAATGAGCAGTTCTTC CASSDLAGVANEQFF
TRBJ1-5 TRBV30 few . TGTGCCTGGAGTGTACAATTGGGGCCCCAGCATTTT CAWSVQLGPQHF
TRBJ2-7 TRBV29-1 . TRBD2 TGCAGCGTTGGGACTAGCGGGAGCGGCGAGCAGTACTTC CSVGTSGSGEQYF
TRBJ2-3 TRBV5-6 once TRBD2 TGTGCCAGCAGCCTGACGCGGGAGGCGACGCAGTATTTT CASSLTREATQYF
TRBJ1-5 TRBV7-3 . . TGTGCCAGCAGCCGCGACAGCAATCAGCCCCAGCATTTT CASSRDSNQPQHF
TRBJ2-3 TRBV14 . . TGTGCCAGCAGCCAAACCAGAGCGGGTCCAACAGATACGCAGTATTTT CASSQTRAGPTDTQYF
TRBJ2-5 TRBV10-3 . TRBD1 TGTGCCACGGCGGGGAATATACAGGGGGGAAGGGGAGAGACCCAGTACTTC CATAGNIQGGRGETQYF
TRBJ2-5 TRBV11-2 . . TGTGCCAGCAGCTTAATGGGATCGGAGACCCAGTACTTC CASSLMGSETQYF
TRBJ1-5 TRBV18 once TRBD1 TGTGCCAGCTCACTTTTTGATACAGGGGGCCAACAGCCCCAGCATTTT CASSLFDTGGQQPQHF
TRBJ2-7 TRBV6-6 . TRBD1 TGTGCCAGCAGGACGGGACAGGACTCCTACGAGCAGTACTTC CASRTGQDSYEQYF
TRBJ2-7 TRBV10-1 . . TGCGCCAGCAGTGAGCCGAGACAACGTACCTACGAGCAGTACTTC CASSEPRQRTYEQYF
TRBJ2-6 TRBV27 . . TGTGCCAGCAGGACCTCTGGGGCCAACGTCCTGACTTTC CASRTSGANVLTF
TRBJ2-1 TRBV14 . TRBD2 TGTGCCAGCAGCCCGGCTGGGGGACTAGCGGTTATGAGCTCCTACAATGAGCAGTTCTTC CASSPAGGLAVMSSYNEQFF
TRBJ2-5 TRBV11-2 few . TGTGCCAGCAGCTTAGGGGCAGGACAAGAGACCCAGTACTTC CASSLGAGQETQYF
TRBJ2-1 TRBV9 . . TGTGCCAGCAGCGTAGCACAGGGCGTCAATGAGCAGTTCTTC CASSVAQGVNEQFF
TRBJ1-5 TRBV9 . . TGTGCCAGCAGCGTACGGGACCTACGAAATCAGCCCCAGCATTTT CASSVRDLRNQPQHF
TRBJ1-1 TRBV29-1 few . TGCAGCGTCTCGGGGGGAACTGAAGCTTTCTTT CSVSGGTEAFF
TRBJ1-3 TRBV9 . . TGTGCCAGCAGCGTAGGGTCTGGAAACACCATATATTTT CASSVGSGNTIYF
TRBJ2-7 TRBV2 . . TGTGCCAGCAGTGAGCCCTACGAGCAGTACTTC CASSEPYEQYF
TRBJ2-3 TRBV7-6 once TRBD2 TGTGCCAGCAGCTTAGTCGGGGGGGCCTTCAAAGGTACGCAGTATTTT CASSLVGGAFKGTQYF